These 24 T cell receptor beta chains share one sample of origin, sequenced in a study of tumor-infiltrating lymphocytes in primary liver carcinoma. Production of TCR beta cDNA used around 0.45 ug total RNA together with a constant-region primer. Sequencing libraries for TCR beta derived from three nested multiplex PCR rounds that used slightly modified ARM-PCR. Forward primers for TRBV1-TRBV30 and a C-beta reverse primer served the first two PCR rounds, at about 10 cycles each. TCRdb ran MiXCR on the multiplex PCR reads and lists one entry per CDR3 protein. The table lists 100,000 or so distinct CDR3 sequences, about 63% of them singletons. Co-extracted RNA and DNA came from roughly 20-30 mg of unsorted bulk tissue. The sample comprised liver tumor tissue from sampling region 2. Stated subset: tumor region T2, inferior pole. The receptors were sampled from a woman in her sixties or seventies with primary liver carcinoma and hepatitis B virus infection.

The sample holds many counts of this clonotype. The CDR3 region is CASREGGRQETQYF. The CDR3, as DNA: TGTGCCAGCCGAGAGGGAGGTAGACAAGAGACCCAGTACTTC. This chain uses TRBV10-3 with TRBJ2-5; TRBD2 might be the D (6 bases). The germline gives CDR1 ENHRY, CDR2 SYGVKD. CDR3 length equals 14 residues. V shed 10 bases and J shed 2 bases, with 17 bases lying between them.

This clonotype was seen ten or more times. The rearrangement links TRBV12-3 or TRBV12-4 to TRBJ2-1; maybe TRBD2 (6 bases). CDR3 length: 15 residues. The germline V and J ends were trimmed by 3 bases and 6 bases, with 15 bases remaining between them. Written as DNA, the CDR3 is TGTGCCAGCAGTTTGGCCCTAGCGACAGTCAATGAGCAGTTCTTC. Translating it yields CASSLALATVNEQFF.

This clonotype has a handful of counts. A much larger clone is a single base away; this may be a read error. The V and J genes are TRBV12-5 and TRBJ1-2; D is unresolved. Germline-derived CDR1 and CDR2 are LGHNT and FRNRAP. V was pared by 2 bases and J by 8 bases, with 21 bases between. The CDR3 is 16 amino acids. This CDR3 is CASGLTPTDSVRGYTF. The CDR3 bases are TGTGCTAGTGGTTTGACACCCACGGATTCGGTGAGGGGCTACACCTTC.

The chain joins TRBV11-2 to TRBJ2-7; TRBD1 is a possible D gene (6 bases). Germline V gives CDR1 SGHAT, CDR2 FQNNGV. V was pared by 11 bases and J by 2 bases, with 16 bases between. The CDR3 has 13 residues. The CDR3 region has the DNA TGTGCCGGCAACGGGCAGGGGCCCTACGAGCAGTACTTC. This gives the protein CAGNGQGPYEQYF. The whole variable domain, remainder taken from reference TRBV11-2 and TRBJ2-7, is EAGVAQSPRYKIIEKRQSVAFWCNPISGHATLYWYQQILGQGPKLLIQFQNNGVVDDSQLPKDRFSAERLKGVDSTLKIQPAKLEDSAVYLCAGNGQGPYEQYFGPGTRLTVT.

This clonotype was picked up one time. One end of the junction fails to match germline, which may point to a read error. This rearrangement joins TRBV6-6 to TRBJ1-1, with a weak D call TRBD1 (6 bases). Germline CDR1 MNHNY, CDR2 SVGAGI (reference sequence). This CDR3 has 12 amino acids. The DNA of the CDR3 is TGTGCCAACAGTACAGGGAACACTGAAGCTTTCTTC. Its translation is CANSTGNTEAFF.

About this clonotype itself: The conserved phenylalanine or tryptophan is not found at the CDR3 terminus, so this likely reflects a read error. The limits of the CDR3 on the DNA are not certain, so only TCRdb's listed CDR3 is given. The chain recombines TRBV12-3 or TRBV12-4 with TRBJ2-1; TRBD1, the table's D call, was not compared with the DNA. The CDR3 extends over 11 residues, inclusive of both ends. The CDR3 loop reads CANSRQHEQLL.

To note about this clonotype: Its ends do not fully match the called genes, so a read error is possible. The chain's CDR3 is CASSSGTSINTGKLFF. CDR3 nucleotides: TGTGCCAGCAGCTCCGGGACTAGCATTAATACCGGGAAGCTGTTTTTT. The J gene is TRBJ2-2, the V gene TRBV6-1; 9 bases map to TRBD2. Germline-derived CDR1 and CDR2 are MNHNS and SASEGT. CDR3 size: 16 residues.

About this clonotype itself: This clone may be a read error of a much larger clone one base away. CDR3 protein: CANSFSRQEGYTF. CDR3 nucleotides: TGTGCCAACAGCTTCTCCCGACAGGAAGGCTACACCTTC. This chain uses TRBV5-4 with TRBJ1-2, with a possible D match to TRBD1 (6 bases). The CDR3 spans 13 residues. The germline gives CDR1 SGHNT, CDR2 YYREEE (reference sequence).

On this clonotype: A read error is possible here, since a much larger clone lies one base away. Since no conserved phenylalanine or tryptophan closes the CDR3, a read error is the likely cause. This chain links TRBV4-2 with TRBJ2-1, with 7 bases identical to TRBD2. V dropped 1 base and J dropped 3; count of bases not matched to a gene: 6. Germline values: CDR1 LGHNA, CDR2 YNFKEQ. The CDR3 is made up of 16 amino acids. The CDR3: CASSQGGSGCYNEQFL. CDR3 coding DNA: TGTGCCAGCAGCCAAGGAGGTAGCGGGTGCTACAATGAGCAGTTCCTC.

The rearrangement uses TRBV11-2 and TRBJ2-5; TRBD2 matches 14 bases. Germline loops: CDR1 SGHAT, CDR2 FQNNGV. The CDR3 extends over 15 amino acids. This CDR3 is CVSSASGTSGGDQYF. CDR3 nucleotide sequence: TGTGTCAGTAGCGCATCCGGGACTAGCGGGGGAGACCAGTACTTC.

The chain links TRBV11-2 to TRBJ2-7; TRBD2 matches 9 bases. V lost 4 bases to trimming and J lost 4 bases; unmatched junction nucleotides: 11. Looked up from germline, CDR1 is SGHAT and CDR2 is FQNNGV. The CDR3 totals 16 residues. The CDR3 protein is CASSYSRGSGSYEQYF. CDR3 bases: TGTGCCAGCAGCTACTCCCGTGGTAGCGGGAGTTACGAGCAGTACTTC. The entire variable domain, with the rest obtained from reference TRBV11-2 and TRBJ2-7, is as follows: EAGVAQSPRYKIIEKRQSVAFWCNPISGHATLYWYQQILGQGPKLLIQFQNNGVVDDSQLPKDRFSAERLKGVDSTLKIQPAKLEDSAVYLCASSYSRGSGSYEQYFGPGTRLTVT.

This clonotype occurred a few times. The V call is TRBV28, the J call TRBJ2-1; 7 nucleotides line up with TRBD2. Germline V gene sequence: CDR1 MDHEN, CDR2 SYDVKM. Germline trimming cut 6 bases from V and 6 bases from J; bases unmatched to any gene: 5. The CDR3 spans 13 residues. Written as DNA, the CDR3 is TGTGCCAGCAGGTGGGAGGGCGTCAATGAGCAGTTCTTC. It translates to CASRWEGVNEQFF.

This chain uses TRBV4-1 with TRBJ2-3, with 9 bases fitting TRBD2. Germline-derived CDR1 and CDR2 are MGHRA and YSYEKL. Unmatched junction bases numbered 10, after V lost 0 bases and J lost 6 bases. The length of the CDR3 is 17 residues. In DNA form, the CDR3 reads TGCGCCAGCAGCCAAGATTTGACTAGCGGCGGTCGGGATACGCAGTATTTT. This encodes CASSQDLTSGGRDTQYF.

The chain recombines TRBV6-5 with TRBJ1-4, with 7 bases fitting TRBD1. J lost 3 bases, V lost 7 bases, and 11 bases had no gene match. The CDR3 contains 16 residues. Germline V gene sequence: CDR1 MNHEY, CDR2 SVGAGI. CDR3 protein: CASTSRGQVANEKLFF. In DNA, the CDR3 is TGTGCCAGCACCTCTCGAGGACAGGTTGCTAATGAAAAACTGTTTTTT.

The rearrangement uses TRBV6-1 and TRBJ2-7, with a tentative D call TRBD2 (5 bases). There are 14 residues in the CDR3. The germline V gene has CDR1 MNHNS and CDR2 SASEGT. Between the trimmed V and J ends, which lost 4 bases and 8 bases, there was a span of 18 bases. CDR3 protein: CASSAIPEREKQYF. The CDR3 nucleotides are TGTGCCAGCAGTGCCATTCCTGAGAGGGAGAAGCAGTACTTC.

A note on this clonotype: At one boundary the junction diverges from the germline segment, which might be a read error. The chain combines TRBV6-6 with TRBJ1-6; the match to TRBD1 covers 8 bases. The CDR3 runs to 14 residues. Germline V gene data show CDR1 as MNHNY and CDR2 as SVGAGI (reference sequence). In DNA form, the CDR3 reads TGTACCAGCAGTAAAGGGGACAGGAATTCACCCCTCCTCTTT. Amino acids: CTSSKGDRNSPLLF.

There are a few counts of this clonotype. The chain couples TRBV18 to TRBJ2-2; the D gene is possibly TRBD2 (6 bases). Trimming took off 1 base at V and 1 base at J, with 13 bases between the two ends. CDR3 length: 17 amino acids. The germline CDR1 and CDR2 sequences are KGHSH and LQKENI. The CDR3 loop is CASSPRVGDLNTGELFF. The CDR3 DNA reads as TGTGCCAGCTCACCACGGGTAGGGGACTTGAACACCGGGGAGCTGTTTTTT.

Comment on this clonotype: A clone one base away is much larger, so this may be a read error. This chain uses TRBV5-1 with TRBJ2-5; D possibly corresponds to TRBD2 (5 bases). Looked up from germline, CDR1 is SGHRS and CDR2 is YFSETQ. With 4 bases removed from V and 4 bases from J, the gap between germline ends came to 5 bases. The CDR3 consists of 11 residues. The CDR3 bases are TGCGCCAGCAGCGGGAGAGAGACCCAGTACTTC. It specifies CASSGRETQYF.

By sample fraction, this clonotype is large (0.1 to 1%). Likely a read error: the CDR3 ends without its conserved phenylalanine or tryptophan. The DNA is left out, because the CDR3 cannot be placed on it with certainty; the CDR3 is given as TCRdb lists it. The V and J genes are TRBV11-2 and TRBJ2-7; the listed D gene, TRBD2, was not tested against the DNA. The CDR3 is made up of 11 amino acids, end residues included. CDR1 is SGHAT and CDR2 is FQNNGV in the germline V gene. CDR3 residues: CASSSASSLEY.

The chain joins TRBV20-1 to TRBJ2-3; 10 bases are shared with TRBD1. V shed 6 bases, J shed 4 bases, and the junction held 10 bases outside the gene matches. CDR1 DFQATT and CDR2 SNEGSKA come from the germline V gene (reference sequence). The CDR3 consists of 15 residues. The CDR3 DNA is TGCAGTGCCCCGAACCGGGACAGGGGACCAGATACGCAGTATTTT. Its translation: CSAPNRDRGPDTQYF.

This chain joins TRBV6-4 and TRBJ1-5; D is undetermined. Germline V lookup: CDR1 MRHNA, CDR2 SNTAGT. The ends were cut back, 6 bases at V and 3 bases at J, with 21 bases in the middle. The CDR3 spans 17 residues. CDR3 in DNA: TGTGCCAGCAGCGGGATAGCCAAAAACCCCCCCAATCAGCCCCAGCATTTT. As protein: CASSGIAKNPPNQPQHF.

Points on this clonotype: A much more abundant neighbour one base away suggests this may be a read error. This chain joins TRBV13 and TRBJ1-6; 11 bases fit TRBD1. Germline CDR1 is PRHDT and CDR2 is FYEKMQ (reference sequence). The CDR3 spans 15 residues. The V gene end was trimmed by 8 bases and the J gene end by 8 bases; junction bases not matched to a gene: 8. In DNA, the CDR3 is TGTGCCAGCTGCGCGGACAGGGGGCAGGATTCACCCCTCCACTTT. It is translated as CASCADRGQDSPLHF.

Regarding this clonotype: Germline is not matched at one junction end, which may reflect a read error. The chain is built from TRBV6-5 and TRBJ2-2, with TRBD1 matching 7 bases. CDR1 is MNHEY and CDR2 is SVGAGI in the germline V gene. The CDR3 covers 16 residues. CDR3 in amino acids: CAISRLPGQSTRELFF. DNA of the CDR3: TGTGCCATTAGTCGCCTTCCGGGACAGAGCACCAGGGAGCTGTTTTTT.

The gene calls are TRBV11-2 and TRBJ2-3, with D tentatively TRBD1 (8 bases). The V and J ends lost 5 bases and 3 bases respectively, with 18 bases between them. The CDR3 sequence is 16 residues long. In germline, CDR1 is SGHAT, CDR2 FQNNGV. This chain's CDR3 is CASSRTGGGNTDTQYF. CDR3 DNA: TGTGCCAGCAGCCGTACAGGGGGGGGTAATACAGATACGCAGTATTTT.